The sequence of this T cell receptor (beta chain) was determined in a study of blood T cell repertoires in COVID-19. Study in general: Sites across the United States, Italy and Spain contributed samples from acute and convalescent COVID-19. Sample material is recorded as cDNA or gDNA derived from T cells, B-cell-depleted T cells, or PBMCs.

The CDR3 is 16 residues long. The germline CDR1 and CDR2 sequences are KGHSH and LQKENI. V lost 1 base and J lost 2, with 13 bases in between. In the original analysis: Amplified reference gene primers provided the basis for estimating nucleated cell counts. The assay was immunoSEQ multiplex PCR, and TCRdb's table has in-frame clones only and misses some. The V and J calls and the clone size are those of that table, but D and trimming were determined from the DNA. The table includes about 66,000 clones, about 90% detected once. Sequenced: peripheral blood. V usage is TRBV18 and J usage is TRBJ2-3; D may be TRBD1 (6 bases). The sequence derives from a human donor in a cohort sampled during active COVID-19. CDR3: CASSPRSQGNTDTQYF. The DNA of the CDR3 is TGTGCCAGCTCACCACGTTCACAGGGTAACACAGATACGCAGTATTTT.